The rows below give T cell receptor beta chains drawn from one sample of a study of early T cells in non-severe SARS-CoV-2 infection. TCRdb redid the calling of the 5' RACE reads with MiXCR, one entry per CDR3 protein. The sample holds approximately 90,000 distinct CDR3 sequences, around 10% seen once. The sequencing here drew on whole blood, taken at baseline. The receptors derive from an adult who was a healthcare worker with PCR-confirmed SARS-CoV-2 infection or an uninfected control (not recorded which). CDR3s include the opening cysteine and the closing phenylalanine or tryptophan. The D gene is left open where the match is weak. Clone size is stated in some rows and not others, as once, few, many or a class when expanded.

d_gene,abundance,v_gene,j_gene,CDR3nt,CDR3aa
.,.,TRBV29-1,TRBJ2-3,TGCAGCGTTGAACCCCCCGACAGGAGCACAGATACGCAGTATTTT,CSVEPPDRSTDTQYF
TRBD2,many,TRBV9,TRBJ2-3,TGTGCCAGCAGTCGAGATAGCGGGAGGGCCACAGATACGCAGTATTTT,CASSRDSGRATDTQYF
TRBD2,many,TRBV5-1,TRBJ2-3,TGCGCCAGCAGCTTGGTTCTAGCGGGATCTACAGATACGCAGTATTTT,CASSLVLAGSTDTQYF
.,many,TRBV29-1,TRBJ2-5,TGCAGCGTGACGCTCCCCGTACGAGGGGAGACCCAGTACTTC,CSVTLPVRGETQYF
.,many,TRBV29-1,TRBJ2-7,TGCAGCGTTGGGCAGGGGTGGGAGCAGTACTTC,CSVGQGWEQYF
TRBD1,few,TRBV7-2,TRBJ1-1,TGTGCCAGCAGCTCTAGGACAGGTGGGAACACTGAAGCTTTCTTT,CASSSRTGGNTEAFF
.,few,TRBV10-2,TRBJ1-2,TGCGCCAGCAGTGAGTCTTTGCGGGGGCTGGGAGAAGGCTACACCTTC,CASSESLRGLGEGYTF
TRBD1,few,TRBV20-1,TRBJ2-7,TGCAGTGTTCTTCTTACAGGGGGTTACGAGCAGTACTTC,CSVLLTGGYEQYF
.,few,TRBV12-3/TRBV12-4,TRBJ2-1,TGTGCCAGCAGTTTTCGACTATTGACCAATGAGCAGTTCTTC,CASSFRLLTNEQFF
.,few,TRBV7-2,TRBJ1-1,TGTGCCAGCAGCTTAGTCAAACTTGGGGTCGCTTTCTTT,CASSLVKLGVAFF
.,many,TRBV7-2,TRBJ2-7,TGTGCCAGCAGCTTAGGATCTCCGGACAACACCTACGAGCAGTACTTC,CASSLGSPDNTYEQYF
TRBD1,few,TRBV4-1,TRBJ1-1,TGCGCCAGCAGCCAAGATCAGGGGAGGGACAGAGCTTTCTTT,CASSQDQGRDRAFF
.,few,TRBV5-1,TRBJ1-1,TGCGCCAGCAGGAGGACAGCTAGCACTGAAGCTTTCTTT,CASRRTASTEAFF
.,.,TRBV29-1,TRBJ2-1,TGCAGCGTTGGATCGGACAATGAGCAGTTCTTC,CSVGSDNEQFF
TRBD2,.,TRBV2,TRBJ2-5,TGTGCCAGCAGTACTCTGGGACTAGAGGGGACCTTCCAAGAGACCCAGTACTTC,CASSTLGLEGTFQETQYF
TRBD1,.,TRBV6-1,TRBJ1-2,TGTGCCAGCAGTCCACAGGGGGAGTTCTATGGCTACACCTTC,CASSPQGEFYGYTF
.,few,TRBV9,TRBJ1-6,TGTGCCAGCAGCGTTGATCAGGGGAGAGGATCACCCCTCCACTTT,CASSVDQGRGSPLHF
TRBD2,many,TRBV5-1,TRBJ2-1,TGCGCCAGCAGCCCTCGGCCCCCGGACGGGACTAACTACAATGAGCAGTTCTTC,CASSPRPPDGTNYNEQFF
.,.,TRBV28,TRBJ1-5,TGTGCCAGCAGTAAAAGCAATCAGCCCCAGCATTTT,CASSKSNQPQHF
.,few,TRBV5-1,TRBJ1-4,TGCGCCAGCAGGGCGGGACTCGGGCCGGAAAAACTGTTTTTT,CASRAGLGPEKLFF
TRBD2,.,TRBV6-5,TRBJ2-3,TGTGCCAGCAGTTACGTAGCGGGAGCCACAGATACGCAGTATTTT,CASSYVAGATDTQYF
TRBD1,many,TRBV10-3,TRBJ2-2,TGTGCCATCGGGGACAGGGCAAATCCGAACACCGGGGAGCTGTTTTTT,CAIGDRANPNTGELFF
.,many,TRBV20-1,TRBJ1-1,TGCAGTGCTCGCCGACCGGACACTGAAGCTTTCTTT,CSARRPDTEAFF
.,.,TRBV20-1,TRBJ2-7,TGCAGCCCCAGGGTTCCAAACGAGCAGTACTTC,CSPRVPNEQYF
TRBD1,few,TRBV6-6,TRBJ1-6,TGTGCCAGCAGTTACAGGGGGGGACAGAATAATTCACCCCTCCACTTT,CASSYRGGQNNSPLHF
.,.,TRBV29-1,TRBJ1-1,TGCAGCGTCGAAACCCTGAACACTGAAGCTTTCTTT,CSVETLNTEAFF
.,many,TRBV5-4,TRBJ2-3,TGTGCCAGCAGCTTGTTTGTTTCCCCCACAGATACGCAGTATTTT,CASSLFVSPTDTQYF
TRBD2,few,TRBV7-6,TRBJ2-3,TGTGCCAGCAGCTCTCTAGCGGGAGGCGTAGATACGCAGTATTTT,CASSSLAGGVDTQYF
.,.,TRBV27,TRBJ2-7,TGTGCCAGCAGTCCCCCGGGCGCTGGTCTTTACGAGCAGTACTTC,CASSPPGAGLYEQYF
.,.,TRBV7-9,TRBJ2-2,TGTGCCAGCAGAACCAGGGAAACCGGGGAGCTGTTTTTT,CASRTRETGELFF
.,.,TRBV7-2,TRBJ2-7,TGTGCCAGCAGCCTACAACTGGGAGAGCAGTACTTC,CASSLQLGEQYF
.,.,TRBV7-2,TRBJ1-3,TGTGCCAGCAGCTTTCCGGGGCGAAACACCATATATTTT,CASSFPGRNTIYF
.,many,TRBV20-1,TRBJ2-3,TGCAGTGCTAGAGAGGCGGTAATAACAGATACGCAGTATTTT,CSAREAVITDTQYF
TRBD2,many,TRBV10-3,TRBJ2-3,TGTGCCATCAGCGAACCCCTAGCGGAAGGCACAGATACGCAGTATTTT,CAISEPLAEGTDTQYF
.,few,TRBV20-1,TRBJ2-1,TGCAGTGCTATAGTCTCGGTGGGAAGGGGAATCTACAATGAGCAGTTCTTC,CSAIVSVGRGIYNEQFF
TRBD1,many,TRBV18,TRBJ1-1,TGTGCCAGCTCACCAGACAGGGAAATGAACACTGAAGCTTTCTTT,CASSPDREMNTEAFF
TRBD1,.,TRBV4-1,TRBJ2-7,TGCGCCAGCAGCCAACGGGACAGGGGGCTGGACGAGCAGTACTTC,CASSQRDRGLDEQYF